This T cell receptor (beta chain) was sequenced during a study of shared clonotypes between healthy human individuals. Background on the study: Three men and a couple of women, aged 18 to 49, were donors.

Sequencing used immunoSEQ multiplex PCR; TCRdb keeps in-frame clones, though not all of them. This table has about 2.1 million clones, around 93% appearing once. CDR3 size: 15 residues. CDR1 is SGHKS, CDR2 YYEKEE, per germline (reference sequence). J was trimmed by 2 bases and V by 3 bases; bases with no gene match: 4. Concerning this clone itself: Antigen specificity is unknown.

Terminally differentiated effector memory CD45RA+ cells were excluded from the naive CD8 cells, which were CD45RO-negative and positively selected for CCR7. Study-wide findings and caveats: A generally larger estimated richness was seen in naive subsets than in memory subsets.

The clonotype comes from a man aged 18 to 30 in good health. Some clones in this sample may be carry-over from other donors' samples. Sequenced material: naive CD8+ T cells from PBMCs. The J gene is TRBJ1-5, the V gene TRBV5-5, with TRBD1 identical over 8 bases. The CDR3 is CASSWWGQGNQPQHF. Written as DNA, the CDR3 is TGTGCCAGCAGCTGGTGGGGACAGGGCAATCAGCCCCAGCATTTT.